In this sample, the clone carrying this T cell receptor beta chain turned up a few times. The CDR3 contains 16 residues. Looked up from germline, CDR1 is SGDLS and CDR2 is YYNGEE. V was clipped by 1 base and J by 7 bases; unmatched bases: 10. Source study methods: It was from reference gene primer amplification that nucleated cell counts were estimated. Method: immunoSEQ multiplex PCR; TCRdb's copy keeps in-frame clones and lacks some. Clone size and V and J calls were adopted from that table, with D and trimming inferred from the DNA. The sample holds around 200,000 clones, roughly 85% seen once. Enrollees, about 18 to 95 years old, lived in about two dozen US areas. This record belongs to a study of blood T cell repertoires in COVID-19.

The specimen was PBMCs or T cells enriched from blood (not recorded which). The chain links TRBV9 to TRBJ2-1; 8 nucleotides agree with TRBD2. This TCR was recovered from a man aged 35 to 55 who had recovered from COVID-19. The CDR3 DNA follows: TGTGCCAGCAGCGTACCCTTAGTAGCGGGAAGGAATGAGCAGTTCTTC. It specifies CASSVPLVAGRNEQFF.